Given below is one T cell receptor beta chain in context. Extraction of total RNA produced a minimum of 5.5 micrograms from each sample. The data are from a study of blood T cells in healthy people across ages. Germline lookup yields CDR1 MNHEY and CDR2 SVGEGT. CDR3 length: 14 residues. Sample-barcoded 5' priming and a J-beta primer mix drove a second PCR of roughly 7 to 11 cycles. Via MiXCR, TCRdb re-called the 5' RACE reads, giving one row per CDR3 protein. This repertoire shows about 800,000 distinct CDR3 sequences, 25% found once; its top ten account for approximately 3.7%. This sample was shared with a second study, whose subject was T cells of mothers and their children.

This sequence was found in a boy aged 10-17 years in good health. Sequenced material: blood. The chain joins TRBV6-2 or TRBV6-3 to TRBJ2-5, with D unclear. The end of the DNA aligns better with TRBJ2-7, so the J call may be wrong. CDR3 coding DNA: TGTGCCAGCAGTTACGTGGGCACAGACTACGAGCAGTACTTC. Translation: CASSYVGTDYEQYF.